This T cell receptor beta chain was found in a study of metastatic and nonmetastatic thyroid tumors (dated by TCRdb to the early 2020s). Notes on the research overall: For patients with malignant and with benign thyroid disease, the researchers compared repertoires between peripheral blood samples and tumor or nodule tissue samples. What the study reported, not specific to this receptor: In both blood and tumor samples, malignant tumors were reported to have significantly higher TCR beta diversity than benign nodules.

No patient had received any treatment before thyroid surgery. Using T-cell receptor beta sequencing, the researchers looked back retrospectively at clinical samples from patients, gathered between about 2011 and 2019. Library preparation used PCR. TCRdb records Illumina HiSeq 4000 as the sequencer. The TCR beta-chain CDR3 region of each patient was profiled by high-throughput sequencing. The authors' pipeline ran thus. CDR3 differences across clinicopathological groups were used to build a classifier for discriminating distant-metastatic papillary thyroid cancer patients. To measure repertoire diversity the researchers used the Shannon index, while the Morisita-Horn index served to gauge how similar the tumor and blood repertoires were. TCRdb cleaned the public reads at Q25 with fastp, built clones with MiXCR and kept in-frame beta chains. The V and J calls come from TCRdb's annotation, not from the publication. The sample table shows over 7,500 clones, and roughly 24% are seen once. About 5.9% of the sample is taken by the ten largest.

This clone was recorded at least ten times. Its antigen is still unknown. Base quality data are lacking; no much larger clone is found one base away. This sample includes further DNA sequences coding for the same CDR3. The sequencing input was adjacent normal tissue. This clonotype originated in a female donor with papillary thyroid cancer or a benign thyroid nodule (not recorded which). Some clones in this sample may be carry-over from other donors' samples.

The base sequence is TGCGCCAGCAGCGTACAGGCTCCCAGCCAAGAGACCCAGTACTTC. The encoded protein is CASSVQAPSQETQYF. The chain is assembled from TRBV5-1 and TRBJ2-5; the best D guess is TRBD1, with 5 bases matching. Via the germline V gene, CDR1 is SGHRS and CDR2 YFSETQ. From cysteine to phenylalanine, the CDR3 is 15 amino acids long. The kept DNA is CDR3 alone, 45 bases in frame from the first base. V is pared back by 4 bases and J by 1 base, with 14 bases lying between the germline termini.